This TCR beta chain is from a study of CD8 T cells in Susac syndrome (dated by TCRdb to between 2018 and 2020). About the study as a whole: Whether CD8+ T cell activation and differentiation in Susac syndrome was antigen driven was tested using repertoire sequencing. The study compared CD8+ T cell repertoire clonality among around 11 healthy donors, some 14 Susac syndrome patients and around 16 multiple sclerosis patients. Overall study outcomes, separate from this receptor: The number of individuals in the TCR sequencing and HLA analysis was acknowledged as relatively small.

The sample holds one count of this clonotype. The specificity of this receptor is unknown. No quality values exist for individual bases; no much larger clone is one base distant. A read on its own is weak evidence. High-throughput TCR beta sequencing profiled peripheral blood CD8+ and CD4+ T cells from healthy donors, Susac syndrome patients and multiple sclerosis patients. Multiple sclerosis controls were treatment-naive patients with stable or active relapsing-remitting disease fulfilling revised McDonald criteria. Bulk CD8+ and CD4+ T cells were purified magnetically by negative isolation, whereas CD8+ TEMRA cells were enriched by FACS. Blood was drawn into EDTA tubes, processed within 24 hours, and PBMCs were isolated by density gradient centrifugation. PBMCs destined for TCR sequencing were cryopreserved in liquid nitrogen and later thawed in a 37 °C water bath. The sorted or isolated CD4+, CD8+ and CD8+ TEMRA cells had a purity of 90% or higher.

RNA was extracted with the RNeasy kit and roughly 0.45 to 1 ug was reverse transcribed using random hexamers. The immunoSEQ multiplex PCR assay, covering 54 Vbeta and 13 Jbeta segments, was used to amplify TCR beta CDR3 regions. PCR amplification bias was corrected using a synthetic template baseline for primer optimization and computational correction. The original methods were these. Reads were annotated to V, D and J genes per IMGT and analyzed with immunoSEQ Analyzer, keeping only productive sequences. Clonality was calculated as one minus the Shannon entropy normalized by log2 of the number of productive unique sequences. For each patient and control, public and private clones were evaluated among the 100 most prevalent clones. Susac-specific clones were defined as absent from healthy and MS cohorts, roughly 1,100 published viral clones and other ImmuneACCESS disease sequences. TCRdb trimmed public reads at Q25 via fastp, called clones via MiXCR and kept in-frame beta chains. For every CDR3 protein sequence, its rows merge into one entry that carries the most common genes and DNA. The V and J calls shown here were made by TCRdb, not taken from the authors' results. The sample data list a few hundred thousand distinct CDR3 sequences, and approximately 85% of these were observed just once. The top ten clones comprise under 0.15% of the sample.

Based on the germline V gene, the CDR1 and CDR2 sequences are MNHEY and SVGEGT. V gives up 0 bases and J gives up 6 bases, and the segment between their germline ends measures 25 bases. From its cysteine to its phenylalanine, the CDR3 spans 19 amino acids. The entry retains the CDR3 DNA only, 57 bases that are in frame from base 1. The sequence was obtained from a human donor with multiple sclerosis. Recombination connected TRBV6-2 or TRBV6-3 to TRBJ2-3; D gene: possibly TRBD2, on 5 matching bases. The material sequenced was CD8+ T cells from PBMCs. The DNA is TGTGCCAGCAGTTACTCTGTCGAAGAGCCTAGCAGCGATGGGGATACGCAGTATTTT. The resulting protein is CASSYSVEEPSSDGDTQYF.